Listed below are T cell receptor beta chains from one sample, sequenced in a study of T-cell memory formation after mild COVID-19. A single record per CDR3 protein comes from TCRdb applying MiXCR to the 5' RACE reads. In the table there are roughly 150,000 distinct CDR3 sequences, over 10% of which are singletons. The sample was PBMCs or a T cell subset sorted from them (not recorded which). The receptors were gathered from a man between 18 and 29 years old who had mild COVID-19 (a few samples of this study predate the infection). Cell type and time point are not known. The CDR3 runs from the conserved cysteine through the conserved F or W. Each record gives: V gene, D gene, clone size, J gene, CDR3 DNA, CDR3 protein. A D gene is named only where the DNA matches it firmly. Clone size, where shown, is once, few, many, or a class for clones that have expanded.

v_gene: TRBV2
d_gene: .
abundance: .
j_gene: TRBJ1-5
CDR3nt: TGTGCCAGCAGGGACAACTATCAGCCCCAGCATTTT
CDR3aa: CASRDNYQPQHF

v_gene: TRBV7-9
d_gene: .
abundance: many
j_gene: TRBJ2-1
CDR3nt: TGTGCCAGCAGCCCCCGAAGCTCCTACAATGAGCAGTTCTTC
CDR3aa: CASSPRSSYNEQFF

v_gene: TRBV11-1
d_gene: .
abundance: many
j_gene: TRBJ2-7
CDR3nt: TGTGCCAGCAGCTTTAGCCTAAGCGAGCAGTACTTC
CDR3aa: CASSFSLSEQYF

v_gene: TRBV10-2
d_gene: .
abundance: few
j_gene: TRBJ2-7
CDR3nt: TGCGCCAGCAGATTACCCAAGGCAGCGGACGCCTACGAGCAGTACTTC
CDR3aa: CASRLPKAADAYEQYF

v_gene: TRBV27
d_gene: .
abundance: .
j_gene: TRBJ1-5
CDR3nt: TGTGCCAGCAGTTCACTGAAGGCCCAGCCCCAGCATTTT
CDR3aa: CASSSLKAQPQHF

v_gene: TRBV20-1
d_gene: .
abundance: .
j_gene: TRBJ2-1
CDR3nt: TGCAGTGCTAGAAGAGATGAGCAGTTCTTC
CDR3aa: CSARRDEQFF

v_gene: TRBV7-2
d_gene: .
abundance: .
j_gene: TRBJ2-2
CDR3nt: TGTGCCAGCAGCTTAAGCGGGCCCCTCGCCGGGGAGCTGTTTTTT
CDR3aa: CASSLSGPLAGELFF

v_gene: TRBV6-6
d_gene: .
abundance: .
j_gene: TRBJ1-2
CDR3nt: TGTGCCAGCAGTACCCCGGGGCTCTATGGCTACACCTTC
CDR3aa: CASSTPGLYGYTF

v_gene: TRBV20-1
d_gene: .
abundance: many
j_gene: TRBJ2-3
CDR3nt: TGCAGTGCTACGGGGGACACAGATACGCAGTATTTT
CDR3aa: CSATGDTDTQYF

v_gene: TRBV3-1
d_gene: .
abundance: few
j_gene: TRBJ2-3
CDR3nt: TGTGCCAGCAGCAAAGGTATAGATACGCAGTATTTT
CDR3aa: CASSKGIDTQYF

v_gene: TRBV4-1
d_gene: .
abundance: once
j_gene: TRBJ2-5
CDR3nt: TGCGCCAGCAGCCAAGGCCGGGCGACGTACTTC
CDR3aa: CASSQGRATYF

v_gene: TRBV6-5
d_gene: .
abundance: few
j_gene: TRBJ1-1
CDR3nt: TGTGCCAGCAGTTATCGTAAGGGCAAAGCTTTCTTT
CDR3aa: CASSYRKGKAFF

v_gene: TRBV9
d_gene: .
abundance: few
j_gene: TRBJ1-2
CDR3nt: TGTGCCAGCAGCTCAGCAGTGGGGGGCTACACCTTC
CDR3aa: CASSSAVGGYTF

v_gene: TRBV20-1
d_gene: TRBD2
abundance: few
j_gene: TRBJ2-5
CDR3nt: TGCAGTGCTAGAGATTTTCGGGGGGGCGAAGAGACCCAGTACTTC
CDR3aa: CSARDFRGGEETQYF

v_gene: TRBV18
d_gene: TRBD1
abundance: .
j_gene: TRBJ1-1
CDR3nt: TGTGCCAGCTCACGAGGGACAGGCATGAACACTGAAGCTTTCTTT
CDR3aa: CASSRGTGMNTEAFF

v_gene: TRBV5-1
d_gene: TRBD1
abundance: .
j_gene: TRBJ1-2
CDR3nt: TGCGCCAGCAGCTTGAGACAGGGTGTTCCCGGCTACACCTTC
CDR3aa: CASSLRQGVPGYTF

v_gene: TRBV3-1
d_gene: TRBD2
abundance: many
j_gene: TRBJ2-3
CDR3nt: TGTGCCAGCAGCCAAGTGCTTGAACTAGCGGGGCTCGATACGCAGTATTTT
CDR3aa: CASSQVLELAGLDTQYF

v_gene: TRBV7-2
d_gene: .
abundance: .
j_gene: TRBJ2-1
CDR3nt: TGTGCCAGCAGCTCCAGGGGAAAGACCCTGGGACTCGACAATGAGCAGTTCTTC
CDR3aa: CASSSRGKTLGLDNEQFF

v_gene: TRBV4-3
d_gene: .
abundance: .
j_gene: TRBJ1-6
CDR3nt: TGCGCCAGCAGCCATGGAAATTCACCCCTCCACTTT
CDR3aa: CASSHGNSPLHF

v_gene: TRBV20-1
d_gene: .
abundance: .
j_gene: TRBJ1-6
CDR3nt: TGCAGTGCGACGACTGGACAGCGCAATTCACCCCTCCACTTT
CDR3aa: CSATTGQRNSPLHF

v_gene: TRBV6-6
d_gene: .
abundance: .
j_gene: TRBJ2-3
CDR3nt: TGTGCCACCGGGACATCCTTACGGACAGATACGCAGTATTTT
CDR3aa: CATGTSLRTDTQYF

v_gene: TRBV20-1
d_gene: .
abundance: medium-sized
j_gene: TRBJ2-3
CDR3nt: TGCAGTGCTAGAGATTACGAACGAGATACGCAGTATTTT
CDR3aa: CSARDYERDTQYF

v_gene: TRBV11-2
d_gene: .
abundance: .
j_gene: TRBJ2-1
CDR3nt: TGTGCCAGCAGCTTAGGACAGCACAATGAGCAGTTCTTC
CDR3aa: CASSLGQHNEQFF

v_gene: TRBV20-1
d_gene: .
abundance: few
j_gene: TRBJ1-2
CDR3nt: TGCAGTGCTAGGGGTGACAGGCAAGACTATGGCTACACCTTC
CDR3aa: CSARGDRQDYGYTF

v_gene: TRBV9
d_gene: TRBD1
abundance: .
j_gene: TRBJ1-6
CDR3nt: TGTGCCAGCAGCATCAGGGGGCCTTCACCCCTCCACTTT
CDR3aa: CASSIRGPSPLHF

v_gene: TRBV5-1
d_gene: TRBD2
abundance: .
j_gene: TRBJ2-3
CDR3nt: TGCGCCAGCAGCTTAGCCGGGACTAGCAGGAGTACGCAGTATTTT
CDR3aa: CASSLAGTSRSTQYF

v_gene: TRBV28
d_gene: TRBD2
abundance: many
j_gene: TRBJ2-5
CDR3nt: TGTGCCAGCAGTTTTAGCGGGGTTCGTGAGACCCAGTACTTC
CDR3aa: CASSFSGVRETQYF

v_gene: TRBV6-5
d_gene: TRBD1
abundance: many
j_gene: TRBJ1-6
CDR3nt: TGTGCCAGCAGACCCCCAGGGGGTAATTCACCCCTCCACTTT
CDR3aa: CASRPPGGNSPLHF

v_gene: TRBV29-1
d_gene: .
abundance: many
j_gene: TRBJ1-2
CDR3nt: TGCAGCGTTGGGCTGGGGTATGGCTACACCTTC
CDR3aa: CSVGLGYGYTF

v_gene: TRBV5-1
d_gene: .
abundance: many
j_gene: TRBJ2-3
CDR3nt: TGCGCCAGCAGCGAGGCCCAACCCACAGATACGCAGTATTTT
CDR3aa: CASSEAQPTDTQYF

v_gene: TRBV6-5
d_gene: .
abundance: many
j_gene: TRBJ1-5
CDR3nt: TGTGCCAGCAGTTTGAGGGCTAATCAGCCCCAGCATTTT
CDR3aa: CASSLRANQPQHF

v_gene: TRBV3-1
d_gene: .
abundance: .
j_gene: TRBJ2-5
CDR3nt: TGTGCCAGCAGCCGTACTGGGGGGTCGGAGACCCAGTACTTC
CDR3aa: CASSRTGGSETQYF

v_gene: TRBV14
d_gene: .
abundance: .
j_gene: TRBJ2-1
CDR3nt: TGTGCCAGCAGCCAACAAAACAATGAGCAGTTCTTC
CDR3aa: CASSQQNNEQFF

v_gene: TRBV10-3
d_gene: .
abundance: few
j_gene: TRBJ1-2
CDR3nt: TGTGCCATCAGTGACACTAAAGGGGACCGTTCCTATGGCTACACCTTC
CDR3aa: CAISDTKGDRSYGYTF

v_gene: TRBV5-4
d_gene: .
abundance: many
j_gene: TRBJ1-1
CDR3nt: TGTGCCAGCAGCTTACTGAACACTGAAGCTTTCTTT
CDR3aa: CASSLLNTEAFF

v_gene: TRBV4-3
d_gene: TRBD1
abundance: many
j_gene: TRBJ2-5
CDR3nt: TGCGCCAGCAGCCAGACAGGGTCCTCCGGGGAGACCCAGTACTTC
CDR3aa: CASSQTGSSGETQYF

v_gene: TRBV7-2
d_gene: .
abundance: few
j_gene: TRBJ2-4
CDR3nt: TGTGCCAGCAGCTTAGAGACGGGGAACATTCAGTACTTC
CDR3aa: CASSLETGNIQYF

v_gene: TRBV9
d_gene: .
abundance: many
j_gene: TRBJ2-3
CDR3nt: TGTGCCAGCAGCGTAATGACAGATACGCAGTATTTT
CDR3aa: CASSVMTDTQYF

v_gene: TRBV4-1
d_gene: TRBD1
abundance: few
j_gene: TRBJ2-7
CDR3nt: TGCGCCAGCAGCCAGGCTCCGGGACAGGGGGCCTACGAGCAGTACTTC
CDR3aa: CASSQAPGQGAYEQYF

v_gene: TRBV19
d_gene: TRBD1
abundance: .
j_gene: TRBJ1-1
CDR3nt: TGTGCCAGTAGTCGACAGGGGTTGCTTACTGAAGCTTTCTTT
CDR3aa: CASSRQGLLTEAFF

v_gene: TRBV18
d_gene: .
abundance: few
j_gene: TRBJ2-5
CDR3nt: TGTGCCAGCTCACCTTGGAGGTACCAAGAGACCCAGTACTTC
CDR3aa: CASSPWRYQETQYF

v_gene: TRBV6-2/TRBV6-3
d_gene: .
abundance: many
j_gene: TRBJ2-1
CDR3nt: TGTGCCAGCATTAGCGGCGGGCCGCCCAATGAGCAGTTCTTC
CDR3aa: CASISGGPPNEQFF

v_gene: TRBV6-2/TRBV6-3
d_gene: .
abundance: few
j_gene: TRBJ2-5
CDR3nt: TGTGCCAGCAGTTATGGGCAGAAAGAGACCCAGTACTTC
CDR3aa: CASSYGQKETQYF

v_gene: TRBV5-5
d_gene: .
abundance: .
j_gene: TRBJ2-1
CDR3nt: TGTGCCAGCAGCTTCCGGGACCCCGGATACAATGAGCAGTTCTTC
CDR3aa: CASSFRDPGYNEQFF

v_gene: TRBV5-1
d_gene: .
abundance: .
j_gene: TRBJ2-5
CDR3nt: TGCGCCAGCAGCTTGGGGACAGAAGAGACCAAGTACTTC
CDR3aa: CASSLGTEETKYF

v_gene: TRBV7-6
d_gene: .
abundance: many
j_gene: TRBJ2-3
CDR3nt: TGTGCCAGCACCGCGGGGGCCTCCACAGATACGCAGTATTTT
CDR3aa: CASTAGASTDTQYF

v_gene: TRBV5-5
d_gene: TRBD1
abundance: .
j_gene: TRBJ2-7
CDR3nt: TGTGCCAGCAGCATTGGGACAGGGGTCGAGCAGTACTTC
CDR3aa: CASSIGTGVEQYF

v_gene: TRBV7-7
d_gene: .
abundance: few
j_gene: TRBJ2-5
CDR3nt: TGTGCTAGCAGCTCGACAGAAGAGACCCAGTACTTC
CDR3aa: CASSSTEETQYF

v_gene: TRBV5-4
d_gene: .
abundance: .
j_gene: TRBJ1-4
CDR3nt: TGTGCCAGCAGCCCCGACGACAGGAGAAATGAAAAACTGTTTTTT
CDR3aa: CASSPDDRRNEKLFF

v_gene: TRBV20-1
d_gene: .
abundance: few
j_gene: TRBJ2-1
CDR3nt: TGCAGTGCCCCACGGACGGGGCTTGTCTACAATGAGCAGTTCTTC
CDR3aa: CSAPRTGLVYNEQFF

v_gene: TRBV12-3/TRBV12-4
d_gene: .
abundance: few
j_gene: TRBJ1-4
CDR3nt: TGTGCCAGCAGCCAGGGAAGGTCAAAACTGTTTTTT
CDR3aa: CASSQGRSKLFF

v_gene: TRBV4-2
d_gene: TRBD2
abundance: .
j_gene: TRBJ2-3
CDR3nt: TGTGCCAGCACCTTAAAAGCGGGGGGTAGCACAGATACGCAGTATTTT
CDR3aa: CASTLKAGGSTDTQYF

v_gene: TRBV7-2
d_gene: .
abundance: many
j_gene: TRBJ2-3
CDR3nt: TGTGCCAGCAGCCCAGCTCTCGTGTATGCAGATACGCAGTATTTT
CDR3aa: CASSPALVYADTQYF